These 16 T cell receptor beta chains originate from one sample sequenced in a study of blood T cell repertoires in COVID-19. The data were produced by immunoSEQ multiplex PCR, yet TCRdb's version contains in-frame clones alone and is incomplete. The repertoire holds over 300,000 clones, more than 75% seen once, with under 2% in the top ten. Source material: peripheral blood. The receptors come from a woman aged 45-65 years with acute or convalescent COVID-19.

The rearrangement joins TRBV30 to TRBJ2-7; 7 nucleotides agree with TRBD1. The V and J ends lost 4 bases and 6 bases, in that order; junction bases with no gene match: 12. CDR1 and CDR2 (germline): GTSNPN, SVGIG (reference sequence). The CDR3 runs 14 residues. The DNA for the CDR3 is TGTGCCTGGAACCTTAGGGGGCTCGGGTTCGAGCAGTACTTC. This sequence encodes CAWNLRGLGFEQYF.

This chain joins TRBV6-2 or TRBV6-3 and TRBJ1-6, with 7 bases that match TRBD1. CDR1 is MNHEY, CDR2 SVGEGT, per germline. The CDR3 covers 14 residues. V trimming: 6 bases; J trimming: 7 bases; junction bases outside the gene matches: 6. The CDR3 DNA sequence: TGTGCCAGCAGCCAAAGGGGGCGGAATTCACCCCTCCACTTT. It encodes CASSQRGRNSPLHF.

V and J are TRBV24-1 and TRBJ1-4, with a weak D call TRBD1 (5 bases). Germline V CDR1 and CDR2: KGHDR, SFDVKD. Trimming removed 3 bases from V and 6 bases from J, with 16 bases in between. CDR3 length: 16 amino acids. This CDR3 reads CATSDRGPEGDEKLFF. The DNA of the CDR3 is TGTGCCACCAGTGATCGAGGACCCGAAGGGGATGAAAAACTGTTTTTT.

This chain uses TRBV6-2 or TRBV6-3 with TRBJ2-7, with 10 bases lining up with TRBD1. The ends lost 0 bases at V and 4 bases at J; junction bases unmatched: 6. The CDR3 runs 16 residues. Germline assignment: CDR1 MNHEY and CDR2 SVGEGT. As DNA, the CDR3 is TGTGCCAGCAGTTACTCACCGGGACAGGGGTTTTACGAGCAGTACTTC. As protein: CASSYSPGQGFYEQYF.

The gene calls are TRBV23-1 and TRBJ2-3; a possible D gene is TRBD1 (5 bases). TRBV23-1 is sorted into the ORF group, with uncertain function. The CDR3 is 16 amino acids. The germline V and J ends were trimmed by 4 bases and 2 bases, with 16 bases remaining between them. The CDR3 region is CASSPHYRTYTDTQYF. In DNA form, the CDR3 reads TGCGCCAGCAGTCCCCACTACAGGACGTACACAGATACGCAGTATTTT.

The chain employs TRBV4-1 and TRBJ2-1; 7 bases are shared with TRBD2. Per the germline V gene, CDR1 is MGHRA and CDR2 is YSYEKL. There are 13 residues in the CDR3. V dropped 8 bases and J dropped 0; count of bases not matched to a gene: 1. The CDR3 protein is CASGRGSYNEQFF. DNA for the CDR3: TGCGCCAGCGGGAGGGGCTCCTACAATGAGCAGTTCTTC.

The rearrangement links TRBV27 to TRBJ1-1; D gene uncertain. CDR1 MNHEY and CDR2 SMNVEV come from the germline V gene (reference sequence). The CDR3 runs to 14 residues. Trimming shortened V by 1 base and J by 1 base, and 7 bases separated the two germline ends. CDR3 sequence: CASSLFPGNTEAFF. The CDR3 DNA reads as TGTGCCAGCAGTTTATTTCCCGGGAACACTGAAGCTTTCTTT.

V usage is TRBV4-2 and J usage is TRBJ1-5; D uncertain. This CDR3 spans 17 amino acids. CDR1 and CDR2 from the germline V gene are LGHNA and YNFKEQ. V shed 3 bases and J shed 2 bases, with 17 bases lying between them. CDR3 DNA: TGTGCCAGCAGCCAGACCCTAGACCCCGGGGGCAATCAGCCCCAGCATTTT. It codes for CASSQTLDPGGNQPQHF.

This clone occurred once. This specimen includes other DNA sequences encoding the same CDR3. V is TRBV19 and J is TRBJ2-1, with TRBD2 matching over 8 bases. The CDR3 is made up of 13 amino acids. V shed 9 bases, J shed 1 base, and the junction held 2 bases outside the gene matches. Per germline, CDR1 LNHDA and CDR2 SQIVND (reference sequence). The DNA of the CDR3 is TGTGCCAGCAGCGGGAGTTCCTACAATGAGCAGTTCTTC. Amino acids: CASSGSSYNEQFF.

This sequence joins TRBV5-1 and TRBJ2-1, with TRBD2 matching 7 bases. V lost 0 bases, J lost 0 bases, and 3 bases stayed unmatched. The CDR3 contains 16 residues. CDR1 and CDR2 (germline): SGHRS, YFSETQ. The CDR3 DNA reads TGCGCCAGCAGCTTGGACGCGGGAGCCTCCTACAATGAGCAGTTCTTC. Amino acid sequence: CASSLDAGASYNEQFF.

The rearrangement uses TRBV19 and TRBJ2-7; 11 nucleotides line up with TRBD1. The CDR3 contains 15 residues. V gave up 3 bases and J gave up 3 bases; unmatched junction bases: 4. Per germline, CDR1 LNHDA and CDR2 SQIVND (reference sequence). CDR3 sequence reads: CASSIHGTGGYEQYF. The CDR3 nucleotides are TGTGCCAGTAGTATCCACGGGACAGGGGGCTACGAGCAGTACTTC.

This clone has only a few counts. The DNA for the CDR3 is TGTGCCAGCAGCGTAGGACTAGAGAAAAAGACCCAGTACTTC. Its translation: CASSVGLEKKTQYF. J is TRBJ2-5 and V is TRBV9, with a possible D match to TRBD2 (6 bases). The germline CDR1 and CDR2 sequences are SGDLS and YYNGEE. The CDR3 totals 14 residues. Trimming shortened V by 0 bases and J by 6 bases, and 12 bases separated the two germline ends.

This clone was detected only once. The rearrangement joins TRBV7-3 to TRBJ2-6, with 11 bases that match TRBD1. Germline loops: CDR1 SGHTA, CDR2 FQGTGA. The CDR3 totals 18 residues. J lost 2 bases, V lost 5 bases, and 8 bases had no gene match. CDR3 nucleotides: TGTGCCAGCAGCACCCCGGGACAGGGGGGCGCTGGGGCCAACGTCCTGACTTTC. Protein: CASSTPGQGGAGANVLTF.

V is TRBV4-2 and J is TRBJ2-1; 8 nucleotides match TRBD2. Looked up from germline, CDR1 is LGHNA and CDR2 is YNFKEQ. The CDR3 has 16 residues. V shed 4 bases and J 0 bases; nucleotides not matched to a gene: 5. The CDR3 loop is CASSPSSGSSYNEQFF. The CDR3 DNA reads TGTGCCAGCAGCCCTTCGAGCGGGAGCTCCTACAATGAGCAGTTCTTC.

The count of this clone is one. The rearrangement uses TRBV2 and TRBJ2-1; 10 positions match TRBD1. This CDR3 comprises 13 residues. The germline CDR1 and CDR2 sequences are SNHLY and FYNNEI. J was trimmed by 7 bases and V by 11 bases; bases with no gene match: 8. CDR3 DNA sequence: TGTGCCCTCGGGACAGGGGTTAGGAATGAGCAGTTCTTC. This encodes CALGTGVRNEQFF.

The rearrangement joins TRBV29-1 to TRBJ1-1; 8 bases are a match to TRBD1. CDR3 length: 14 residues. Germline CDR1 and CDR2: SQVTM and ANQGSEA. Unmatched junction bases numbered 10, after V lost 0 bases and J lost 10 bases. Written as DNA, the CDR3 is TGCAGCGTTGAAGAGCCCCGGACAGGGACCATAGCTTTCTTT. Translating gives CSVEEPRTGTIAFF.